This entry lists 8 T cell receptor beta chains sequenced from one sample in a study of shared clonotypes between healthy human individuals. The assay was immunoSEQ multiplex PCR, and TCRdb's table has in-frame clones only and misses some. Of more than 2,000,000 clones in the sample, approximately 95% were seen once. The material sequenced was naive CD4+ T cells from PBMCs. Documented subset: CD45RA+ positively selected. Receptors were obtained from a young man in good health. Some clones in this sample may be carry-over from other donors' samples.

The DNA for the CDR3 is TGTGCCAGCAGCTGGGGCGGGACAGGGTCCTACGAGCAGTACTTC. As protein: CASSWGGTGSYEQYF. The chain uses TRBV11-2 and TRBJ2-5, with TRBD1 identical over 9 bases. The J call is uncertain, as TRBJ2-7 better fits the DNA end. Germline-derived CDR1 and CDR2 are SGHAT and FQNNGV. This CDR3 spans 15 amino acids.

V gene TRBV28 combines with J gene TRBJ2-7; no firm D call. From germline, CDR1 is MDHEN and CDR2 SYDVKM. The CDR3 extends over 17 amino acids. The V and J ends lost 2 bases and 6 bases respectively, with 23 bases between them. The CDR3 spells CASSLHPGPLLLREQYF. The CDR3 DNA follows: TGTGCCAGCAGTTTACACCCCGGGCCTCTCTTACTACGCGAGCAGTACTTC. Filled out from reference TRBV28 and TRBJ2-7, the complete variable domain reads DVKVTQSSRYLVKRTGEKVFLECVQDMDHENMFWYRQDPGLGLRLIYFSYDVKMKEKGDIPEGYSVSREKKERFSLILESASTNQTSMYLCASSLHPGPLLLREQYFGPGTRLTVT.

CDR3 nucleotides: TGTGCCAGCTCACTTACTTTGGGACAGGGCACTCCTATGAACACTGAAGCTTTCTTT. Its translation is CASSLTLGQGTPMNTEAFF. V gene TRBV18 combines with J gene TRBJ1-1; 9 bases are shared with TRBD1. V trimming: 4 bases; J trimming: 0 bases; junction bases outside the gene matches: 15. CDR1 is KGHSH and CDR2 is LQKENI in the germline V gene. The CDR3 length is 19 residues.

The chain is built from TRBV7-9 and TRBJ2-2, with 8 bases matching TRBD2. Germline CDR1 reads SEHNR; CDR2 reads FQNEAQ (reference sequence). The CDR3 is 15 amino acids. V gave up 5 bases and J gave up 4 bases; unmatched junction bases: 6. The CDR3 spells CASSPAGGFTGELFF. The CDR3, as DNA: TGTGCCAGCAGCCCGGCGGGGGGATTCACCGGGGAGCTGTTTTTT.

V gene TRBV4-1 combines with J gene TRBJ1-5; possible D gene TRBD1, 5 bases. Germline values: CDR1 MGHRA, CDR2 YSYEKL. The CDR3 has 13 amino acids. Trimming stripped 3 bases from V and 8 bases from J, with 11 bases between. Here the CDR3 reads CASSQGEQEPQHF. The CDR3 DNA reads as TGCGCCAGCAGCCAGGGGGAGCAAGAGCCCCAGCATTTT.

V usage is TRBV5-1 and J usage is TRBJ1-5; the match to TRBD1 covers 11 bases. Germline CDR1 is SGHRS and CDR2 is YFSETQ. CDR3 length equals 16 residues. Trimming cost V 3 bases and J 3 bases; bases outside gene matches: 5. CDR3 sequence reads: CASSSGTGGTNQPQHF. DNA for the CDR3: TGCGCCAGCAGCTCCGGGACAGGGGGAACCAATCAGCCCCAGCATTTT.

This sequence joins TRBV7-9 and TRBJ2-2; 9 bases agree with TRBD2. This CDR3 has 19 residues. Losses at the gene ends were 0 bases for V and 1 base for J; bases not matched to a gene: 9. CDR1 and CDR2 from the germline V gene are SEHNR and FQNEAQ (reference sequence). CDR3 protein: CASSLAGWLAGRNTGELFF. DNA for the CDR3: TGTGCCAGCAGCTTAGCAGGTTGGCTAGCGGGGCGGAACACCGGGGAGCTGTTTTTT.

J is TRBJ2-7 and V is TRBV10-1, with D possibly TRBD2 on 5 matching bases. This CDR3 contains 16 residues. The germline gives CDR1 WNHNN, CDR2 SYGVQD (reference sequence). Trimming removed 2 bases from V and 3 bases from J, with 17 bases in between. CDR3 sequence reads: CASSEGGGPEGYEQYF. The CDR3 bases are TGCGCCAGCAGTGAGGGAGGCGGACCCGAGGGCTACGAGCAGTACTTC.